A single sample is the source of the 17 T cell receptor beta chains below, sequenced in a study of T cell changes during pregnancy in multiple sclerosis. Assay used: immunoSEQ multiplex PCR; TCRdb lists only in-frame clones, some missing. The table includes under 60,000 clones, 92% detected once. Specimen: CD4+ T cells from peripheral blood mononuclear cells, collected in the second trimester of pregnancy. These receptors were taken from a female donor in good health, enrolled as a control in a pregnancy study.

Here the CDR3 DNA reads TGCGCCAGCAGCTTCGGGACAGGGGATGAAAAACTGTTTTTT. Translating it yields CASSFGTGDEKLFF. V usage is TRBV5-1 and J usage is TRBJ1-4, with 10 bases fitting TRBD1. CDR3 length: 14 residues. Germline lookup yields CDR1 SGHRS and CDR2 YFSETQ. The junction had 1 base not matched to a gene; V was cut back by 2 bases and J by 6 bases.

This chain joins TRBV4-2 and TRBJ1-1; D ambiguous. Germline V gene data show CDR1 as LGHNA and CDR2 as YNFKEQ. Trimming pared 0 bases from V and 7 bases from J, leaving 9 bases between. The CDR3 runs 13 residues. In DNA, the CDR3 is TGTGCCAGCAGCCAAGATTTCGGGATTGAAGCTTTCTTT. Translated: CASSQDFGIEAFF.

The rearrangement uses TRBV14 and TRBJ1-1; TRBD1 might be the D (6 bases). The germline V gene encodes CDR1 SGHDN and CDR2 FVKESK. Trimming removed 3 bases from V and 7 bases from J, with 18 bases in between. This CDR3 has 15 amino acids. The CDR3 loop reads CASSHWGPGGIEAFF. CDR3 bases: TGTGCCAGCAGCCATTGGGGGCCGGGGGGGATTGAAGCTTTCTTT.

The V and J genes are TRBV5-4 and TRBJ2-4; 9 nucleotides match TRBD1. V lost 2 bases and J lost 7; bases outside the gene matches: 10. The CDR3 totals 16 residues. Germline V lookup: CDR1 SGHNT, CDR2 YYREEE (reference sequence). CDR3 protein: CASSFRTGEGGNIQYF. DNA of the CDR3: TGTGCCAGCAGCTTCCGGACAGGGGAGGGTGGCAACATTCAGTACTTC.

V is TRBV11-1 and J is TRBJ2-7; D might be TRBD2 (5 bases). Looked up from germline, CDR1 is SGHAT and CDR2 is FQDESV (reference sequence). V shed 2 bases and J shed 7 bases, with 12 bases lying between them. The CDR3 length is 13 residues. CDR3 amino acids: CASSLFSGGEQYF. The CDR3 coding sequence is TGTGCCAGCAGCTTATTTTCGGGCGGGGAGCAGTACTTC.

The chain is built from TRBV11-2 and TRBJ1-2; unclear D gene. V shed 5 bases and J shed 2 bases, with 12 bases lying between them. This CDR3 has 14 amino acids. The V gene's germline CDR1 is SGHAT and CDR2 FQNNGV. The CDR3 bases are TGTGCCAGCAGCCGTCTCAACGGGAACTATGGCTACACCTTC. Translated, it gives CASSRLNGNYGYTF.

The J gene is TRBJ2-1, the V gene TRBV19, with 9 bases aligning to TRBD1. Germline CDR1 LNHDA, CDR2 SQIVND (reference sequence). V was clipped by 5 bases and J by 7 bases; unmatched bases: 3. This CDR3 has 13 residues. The CDR3 sequence is CASSWDRVNEQFF. In nucleotides, the CDR3 is TGTGCCAGTAGTTGGGACAGGGTTAATGAGCAGTTCTTC.

This clone occurred a few times. The gene calls are TRBV29-1 and TRBJ1-1, with D uncertain. CDR1 is SQVTM and CDR2 is ANQGSEA in the germline V gene. V was shortened by 6 bases and J by 3 bases, with 11 bases between the two germline ends. The CDR3 length is 12 residues. This chain's CDR3 is CSVGLADTEAFF. CDR3 sequence (DNA): TGCAGCGTCGGACTAGCGGACACTGAAGCTTTCTTT. Together with reference TRBV29-1 and TRBJ1-1, the CDR3 gives the full variable domain: SAVISQKPSRDICQRGTSLTIQCQVDSQVTMMFWYRQQPGQSLTLIATANQGSEATYESGFVIDKFPISRPNLTFSTLTVSNMSPEDSSIYLCSVGLADTEAFFGQGTRLTVV.

The rearrangement joins TRBV11-3 to TRBJ2-1; D not certain. Germline-derived CDR1 and CDR2 are SGHNT and YENEEA. V was pared by 8 bases and J by 0 bases, with 11 bases between. This CDR3 region has 14 residues. CDR3 protein: CASGSVSSYNEQFF. The CDR3 bases are TGTGCCAGCGGCAGTGTAAGCTCCTACAATGAGCAGTTCTTC.

DNA of the CDR3: TGTGCCAGCAGGGATACGACTGGGAGCTCCTACGAGCAGTACTTC. This sequence encodes CASRDTTGSSYEQYF. The chain employs TRBV2 and TRBJ2-7; D is perhaps TRBD2 (5 bases). V was trimmed by 6 bases and J by 0 bases, leaving 15 bases between them. The germline CDR1 and CDR2 sequences are SNHLY and FYNNEI. There are 15 residues in the CDR3.

CDR3 bases: TGTGCCTGGAGTGTAGCGGACCAAGAGACCCAGTACTTC. Its protein product is CAWSVADQETQYF. The J gene is TRBJ2-5, the V gene TRBV30; maybe TRBD2 (5 bases). Deletions cut 0 bases from V and 0 bases from J, with 5 bases between. The CDR3 runs to 13 residues. Per the germline V gene, CDR1 is GTSNPN and CDR2 is SVGIG (reference sequence).

The chain is built from TRBV11-3 and TRBJ1-1; the match to TRBD1 covers 8 bases. Trimming removed 5 bases from V and 0 bases from J; junction bases left unmatched: 5. This CDR3 contains 15 residues. Germline loops: CDR1 SGHNT, CDR2 YENEEA. Here the CDR3 DNA reads TGTGCCAGCAGCCCAGGACAGGGAATGAACACTGAAGCTTTCTTT. It yields the protein CASSPGQGMNTEAFF.

This chain connects TRBV10-3 to TRBJ1-2; 7 nucleotides line up with TRBD1. CDR3 length equals 13 residues. Germline values: CDR1 ENHRY, CDR2 SYGVKD. V lost 0 bases to trimming and J lost 8 bases; unmatched junction nucleotides: 3. The CDR3 sequence is CAISESQGGGYTF. In DNA form, the CDR3 reads TGTGCCATCAGTGAGTCCCAGGGGGGAGGCTACACCTTC.

V is TRBV11-3 and J is TRBJ1-1; D ambiguous. Germline-derived CDR1 and CDR2 are SGHNT and YENEEA. This CDR3 contains 13 residues. Trimming took 1 base from V and 4 from J, leaving 7 bases between them. The CDR3 nucleotides are TGTGCCAGCAGCTTAGGGAGTAGCACTGAAGCTTTCTTT. Amino acid sequence: CASSLGSSTEAFF.

The gene calls are TRBV4-3 and TRBJ2-2; D remains unclear. V was shortened by 0 bases and J by 2 bases, with 10 bases between the two germline ends. CDR3 length: 16 amino acids. Germline CDR1 reads LGHNA; CDR2 reads YSLEER. The CDR3 region is CASSQEPWQNTGELFF. In nucleotides, the CDR3 is TGCGCCAGCAGCCAAGAACCATGGCAAAACACCGGGGAGCTGTTTTTT.

The chain joins TRBV9 to TRBJ1-2, with D maybe TRBD1 (5 bases). Per the germline V gene, CDR1 is SGDLS and CDR2 is YYNGEE. The CDR3 extends over 16 amino acids. The V end lost 0 bases, the J end lost 10 bases, and 22 bases lay between the germline ends. CDR3 amino acids: CASSVDPSITTAPYTF. Here the CDR3 DNA reads TGTGCCAGCAGCGTAGATCCCAGCATAACGACAGCTCCCTACACCTTC.

The chain has TRBV5-1 and TRBJ2-3; 8 bases agree with TRBD2. Germline CDR1 is SGHRS and CDR2 is YFSETQ. Losses at the gene ends were 0 bases for V and 4 bases for J; bases not matched to a gene: 4. The CDR3 is 15 residues long. CDR3 sequence: CASSLAGGPADTQYF. As DNA, the CDR3 is TGCGCCAGCAGCTTGGCGGGGGGGCCCGCAGATACGCAGTATTTT.